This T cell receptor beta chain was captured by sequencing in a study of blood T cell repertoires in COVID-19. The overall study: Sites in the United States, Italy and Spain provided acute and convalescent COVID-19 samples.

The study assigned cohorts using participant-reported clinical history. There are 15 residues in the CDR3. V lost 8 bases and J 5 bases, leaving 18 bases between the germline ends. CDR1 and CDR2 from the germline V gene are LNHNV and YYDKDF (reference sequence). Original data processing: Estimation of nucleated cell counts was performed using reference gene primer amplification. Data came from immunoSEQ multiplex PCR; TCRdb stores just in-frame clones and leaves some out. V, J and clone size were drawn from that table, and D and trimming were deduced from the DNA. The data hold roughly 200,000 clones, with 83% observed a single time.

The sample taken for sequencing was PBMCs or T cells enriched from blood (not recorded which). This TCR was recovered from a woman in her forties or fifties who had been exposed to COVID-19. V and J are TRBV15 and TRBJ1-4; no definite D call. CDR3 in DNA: TGTGCCACCGAGACTCCCGGGGTGCACAATGAAAAACTGTTTTTT. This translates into CATETPGVHNEKLFF.